Below, 8 T cell receptor beta chains from the same sample are listed, as sequenced in a study of T cell changes during pregnancy in multiple sclerosis. TCRdb's copy holds only in-frame clones and misses some; the assay was immunoSEQ multiplex PCR. The data show 85,000 to 100,000 clones, under 95% seen once. The material sequenced was peripheral blood, taken before pregnancy. The receptors originated from a female donor with multiple sclerosis, enrolled in a pregnancy study.

This chain connects TRBV5-1 to TRBJ1-2; possible D gene TRBD1, 6 bases. Germline loops: CDR1 SGHRS, CDR2 YFSETQ. This CDR3 has 16 amino acids. V was pared by 3 bases and J by 5 bases, with 20 bases between. CDR3: CASSSTAGALGYGYTF. In DNA, the CDR3 is TGCGCCAGCAGCTCGACGGCAGGGGCCTTGGGGTATGGCTACACCTTC.

This clone was observed a single time. In DNA, the CDR3 is TGTGCCAGCAGCTTAAGAGAAACAGATACGCAGTATTTT. Protein sequence: CASSLRETDTQYF. The chain carries TRBV7-3 and TRBJ2-3; no reliable D call. Per the germline V gene, CDR1 is SGHTA and CDR2 is FQGTGA. Trimming removed 1 base at V and 3 bases at J, with 5 bases between. CDR3 length: 13 residues.

In its sample, this clone was seen once. The J gene is TRBJ1-1, the V gene TRBV13, with D perhaps matching TRBD1 (5 bases). CDR3 length equals 12 residues. Trimming stripped 3 bases from V and 7 bases from J, with 9 bases between. In germline, CDR1 is PRHDT, CDR2 FYEKMQ (reference sequence). DNA for the CDR3: TGTGCCAGCAGCTTTGACACAGGTGAAGCTTTCTTT. Protein product: CASSFDTGEAFF.

CDR3 protein: CASTLRGANTGELFF. The CDR3 bases are TGTGCCAGCACACTACGGGGGGCCAACACCGGGGAGCTGTTTTTT. The chain joins TRBV27 to TRBJ2-2; possibly TRBD2 for D (7 bases). The CDR3 is made up of 15 amino acids. V dropped 7 bases and J dropped 2 bases, with 14 bases sitting between them. Germline-derived CDR1 and CDR2 are MNHEY and SMNVEV (reference sequence).

The V and J genes are TRBV9 and TRBJ2-1, with 15 bases fitting TRBD2. V was clipped by 0 bases and J by 10 bases; unmatched bases: 5. Germline CDR1 is SGDLS and CDR2 is YYNGEE. CDR3 length equals 16 residues. CDR3 sequence (DNA): TGTGCCAGCAGCGTAGATGGGACTAGCGGGAGGATGGAGCAGTTCTTC. Residues: CASSVDGTSGRMEQFF.

The chain is built from TRBV30 and TRBJ2-7, with 10 bases aligning to TRBD2. The ends lost 2 bases at V and 3 bases at J; junction bases unmatched: 4. The CDR3 is made up of 14 amino acids. Looked up from germline, CDR1 is GTSNPN and CDR2 is SVGIG (reference sequence). CDR3 region: CAWSSLAGVYEQYF. Written as DNA, the CDR3 is TGTGCCTGGAGTTCCCTAGCGGGAGTCTACGAGCAGTACTTC.

The genes are TRBV27 and TRBJ2-1, with TRBD2 as a possible D gene (5 bases). The CDR3 is made up of 15 amino acids. Germline lookup yields CDR1 MNHEY and CDR2 SMNVEV (reference sequence). Trimming pared 5 bases from V and 3 bases from J, leaving 14 bases between. The CDR3 DNA reads as TGTGCCAGCAGTCCTAGCTCTTCTCTCTACAATGAGCAGTTCTTC. Its translation is CASSPSSSLYNEQFF.

The chain uses TRBV5-1 and TRBJ2-2, with D possibly matching TRBD1 (6 bases). From germline, CDR1 is SGHRS and CDR2 YFSETQ. The CDR3 loop spans 14 amino acids. V dropped 4 bases and J dropped 5 bases, with 12 bases sitting between them. Here the CDR3 reads CASSPGQPTGELFF. Here the CDR3 DNA reads TGCGCCAGCAGCCCCGGACAGCCAACCGGGGAGCTGTTTTTT. Supplemented by reference TRBV5-1 and TRBJ2-2, the full variable domain reads KAGVTQTPRYLIKTRGQQVTLSCSPISGHRSVSWYQQTPGQGLQFLFEYFSETQRNKGNFPGRFSGRQFSNSRSEMNVSTLELGDSALYLCASSPGQPTGELFFGEGSRLTVL.